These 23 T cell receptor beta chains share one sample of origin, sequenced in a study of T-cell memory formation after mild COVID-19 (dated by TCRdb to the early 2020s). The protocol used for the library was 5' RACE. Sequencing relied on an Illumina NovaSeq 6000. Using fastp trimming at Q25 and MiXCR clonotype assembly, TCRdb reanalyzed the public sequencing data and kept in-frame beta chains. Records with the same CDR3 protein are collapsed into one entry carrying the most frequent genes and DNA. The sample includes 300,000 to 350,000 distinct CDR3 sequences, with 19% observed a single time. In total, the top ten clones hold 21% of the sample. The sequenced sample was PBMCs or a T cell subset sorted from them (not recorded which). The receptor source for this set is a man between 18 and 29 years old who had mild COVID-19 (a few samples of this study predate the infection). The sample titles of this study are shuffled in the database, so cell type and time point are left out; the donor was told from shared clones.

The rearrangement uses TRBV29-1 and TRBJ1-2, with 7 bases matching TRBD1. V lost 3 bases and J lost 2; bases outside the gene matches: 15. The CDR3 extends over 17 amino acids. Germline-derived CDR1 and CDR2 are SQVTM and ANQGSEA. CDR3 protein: CSVEKKTGAVENYGYTF. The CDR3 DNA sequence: TGCAGCGTTGAGAAAAAAACAGGGGCCGTTGAAAACTATGGCTACACCTTC. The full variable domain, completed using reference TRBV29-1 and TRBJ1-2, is SAVISQKPSRDICQRGTSLTIQCQVDSQVTMMFWYRQQPGQSLTLIATANQGSEATYESGFVIDKFPISRPNLTFSTLTVSNMSPEDSSIYLCSVEKKTGAVENYGYTFGSGTRLTVV.

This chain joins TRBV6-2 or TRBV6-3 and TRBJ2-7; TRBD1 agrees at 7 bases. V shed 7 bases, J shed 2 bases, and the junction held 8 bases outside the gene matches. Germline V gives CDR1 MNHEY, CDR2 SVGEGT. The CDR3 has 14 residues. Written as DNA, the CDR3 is TGTGCCAGCACCGCCAGGGGGTGGGCCTACGAGCAGTACTTC. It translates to CASTARGWAYEQYF.

The CDR3 DNA is TGTGCCAGCAGCTTCCCAGGGGCGCCGGGTGGCTACACCTTC. Translating it yields CASSFPGAPGGYTF. The rearrangement joins TRBV7-2 to TRBJ1-2, with a possible D match to TRBD1 (6 bases). Germline CDR1 is SGHTA and CDR2 is FQGNSA. The CDR3 sequence is 14 residues long. Trimming left V 3 bases short and J 7 bases short, with 15 bases between.

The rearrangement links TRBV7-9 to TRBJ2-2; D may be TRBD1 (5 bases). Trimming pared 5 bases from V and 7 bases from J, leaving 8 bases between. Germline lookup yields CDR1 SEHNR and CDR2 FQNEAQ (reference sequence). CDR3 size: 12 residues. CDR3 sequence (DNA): TGTGCCAGCAGCCAGGGCCACGGGGAGCTGTTTTTT. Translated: CASSQGHGELFF.

The CDR3 is CASSSTSGGHYNEQFF. CDR3 bases: TGCGCCAGCAGCTCGACTAGCGGGGGCCACTACAATGAGCAGTTCTTC. This chain links TRBV5-1 with TRBJ2-1; TRBD2 agrees at 12 bases. Germline lookup yields CDR1 SGHRS and CDR2 YFSETQ. This CDR3 contains 16 residues. J was trimmed by 3 bases and V by 3 bases; bases with no gene match: 4.

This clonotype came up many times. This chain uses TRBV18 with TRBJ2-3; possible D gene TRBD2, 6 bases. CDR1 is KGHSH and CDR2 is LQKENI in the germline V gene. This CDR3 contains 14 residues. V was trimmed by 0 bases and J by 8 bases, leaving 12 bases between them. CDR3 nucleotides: TGTGCCAGCTCACCACCACTAGCAGGAGGTACGCAGTATTTT. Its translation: CASSPPLAGGTQYF. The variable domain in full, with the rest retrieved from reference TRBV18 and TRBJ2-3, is NAGVMQNPRHLVRRRGQEARLRCSPMKGHSHVYWYRQLPEEGLKFMVYLQKENIIDESGMPKERFSAEFPKEGPSILRIQQVVRGDSAAYFCASSPPLAGGTQYFGPGTRLTVL.

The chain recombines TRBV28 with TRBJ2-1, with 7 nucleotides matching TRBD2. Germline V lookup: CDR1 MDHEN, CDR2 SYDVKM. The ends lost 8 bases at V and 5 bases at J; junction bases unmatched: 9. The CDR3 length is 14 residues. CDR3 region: CASGRREIDNEQFF. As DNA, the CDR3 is TGTGCCAGCGGGAGGCGGGAGATCGACAATGAGCAGTTCTTC.

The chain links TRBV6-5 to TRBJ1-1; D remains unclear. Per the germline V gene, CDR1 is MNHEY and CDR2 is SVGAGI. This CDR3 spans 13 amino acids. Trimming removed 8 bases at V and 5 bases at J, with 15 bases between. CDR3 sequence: CASRPLEHTEAFF. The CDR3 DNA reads TGTGCCAGCCGACCCCTGGAGCATACTGAAGCTTTCTTT.

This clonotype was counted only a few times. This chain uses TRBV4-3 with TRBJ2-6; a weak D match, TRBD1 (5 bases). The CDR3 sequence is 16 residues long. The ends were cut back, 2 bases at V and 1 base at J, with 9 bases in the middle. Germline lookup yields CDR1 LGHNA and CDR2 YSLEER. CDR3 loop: CASSQQRGSGANVLTF. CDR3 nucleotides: TGCGCCAGCAGCCAACAAAGGGGATCTGGGGCCAACGTCCTGACTTTC.

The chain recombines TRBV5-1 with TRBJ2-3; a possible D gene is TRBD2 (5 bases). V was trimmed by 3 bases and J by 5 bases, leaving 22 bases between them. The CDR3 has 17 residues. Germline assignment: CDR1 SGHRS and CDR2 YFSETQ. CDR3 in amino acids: CASSSDPPTAAGDTQYF. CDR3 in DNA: TGCGCCAGCAGCTCCGACCCCCCCACAGCGGCCGGAGATACGCAGTATTTT.

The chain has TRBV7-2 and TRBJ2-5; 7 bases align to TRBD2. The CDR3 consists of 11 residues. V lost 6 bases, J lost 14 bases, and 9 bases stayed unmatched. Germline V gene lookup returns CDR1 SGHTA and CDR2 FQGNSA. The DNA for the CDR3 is TGTGCCAGCAGTCTTGGGGGGGTTGGATACTTC. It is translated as CASSLGGVGYF.

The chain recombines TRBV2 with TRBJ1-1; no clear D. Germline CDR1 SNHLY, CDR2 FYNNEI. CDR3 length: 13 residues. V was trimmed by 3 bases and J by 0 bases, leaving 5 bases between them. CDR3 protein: CASSESVNTEAFF. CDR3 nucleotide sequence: TGTGCCAGCAGTGAGTCAGTGAACACTGAAGCTTTCTTT.

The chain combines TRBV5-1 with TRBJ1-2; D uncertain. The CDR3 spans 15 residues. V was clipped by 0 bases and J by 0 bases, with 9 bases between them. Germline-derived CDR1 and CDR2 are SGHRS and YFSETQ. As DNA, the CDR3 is TGCGCCAGCAGCTTGGAAATCGGCACTAACTATGGCTACACCTTC. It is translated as CASSLEIGTNYGYTF.

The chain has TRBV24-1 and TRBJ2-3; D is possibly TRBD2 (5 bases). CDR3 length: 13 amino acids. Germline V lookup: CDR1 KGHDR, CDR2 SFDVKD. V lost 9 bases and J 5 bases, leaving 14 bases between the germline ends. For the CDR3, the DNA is TGTGCCACCGCCCTGGCGGGCCTAGATACGCAGTATTTT. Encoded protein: CATALAGLDTQYF.

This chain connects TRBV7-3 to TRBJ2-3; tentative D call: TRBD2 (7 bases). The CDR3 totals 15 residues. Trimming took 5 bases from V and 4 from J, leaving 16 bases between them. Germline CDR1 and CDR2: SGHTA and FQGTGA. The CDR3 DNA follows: TGTGCCAGCAGCCCCGAGGGGGGGAGCGCAGATACGCAGTATTTT. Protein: CASSPEGGSADTQYF.

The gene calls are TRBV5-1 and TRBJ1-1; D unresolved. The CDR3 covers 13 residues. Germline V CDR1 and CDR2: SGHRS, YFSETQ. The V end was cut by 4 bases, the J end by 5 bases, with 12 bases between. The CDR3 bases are TGCGCCAGCAGCCAGATGGACGGGACTGAAGCTTTCTTT. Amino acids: CASSQMDGTEAFF.

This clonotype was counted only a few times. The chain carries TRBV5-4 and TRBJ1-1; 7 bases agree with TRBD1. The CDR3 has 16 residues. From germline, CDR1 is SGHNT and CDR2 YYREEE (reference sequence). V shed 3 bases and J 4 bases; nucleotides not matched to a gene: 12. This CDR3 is CASSSTTGAAGTEAFF. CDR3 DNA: TGTGCCAGCAGCTCGACCACAGGGGCCGCCGGCACTGAAGCTTTCTTT.

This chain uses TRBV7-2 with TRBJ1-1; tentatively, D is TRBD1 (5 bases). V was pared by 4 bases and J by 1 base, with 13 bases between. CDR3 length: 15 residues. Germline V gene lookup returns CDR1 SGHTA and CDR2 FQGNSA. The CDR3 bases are TGTGCCAGCAGCTCTCAGGGAGCGACGAACACTGAAGCTTTCTTT. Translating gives CASSSQGATNTEAFF.

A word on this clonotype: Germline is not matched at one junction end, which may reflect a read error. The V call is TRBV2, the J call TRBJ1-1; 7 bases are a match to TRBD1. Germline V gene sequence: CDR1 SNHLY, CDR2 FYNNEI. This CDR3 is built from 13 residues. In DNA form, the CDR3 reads TGTGCCAGCAGCGAGACAGGGATCACTGAAGATTTCTTT. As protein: CASSETGITEDFF.

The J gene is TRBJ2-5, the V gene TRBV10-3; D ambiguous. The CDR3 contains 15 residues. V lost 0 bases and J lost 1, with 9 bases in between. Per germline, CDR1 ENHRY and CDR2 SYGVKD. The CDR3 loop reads CAISESFGSQETQYF. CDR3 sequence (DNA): TGTGCCATCAGTGAGTCGTTCGGCAGCCAAGAGACCCAGTACTTC.

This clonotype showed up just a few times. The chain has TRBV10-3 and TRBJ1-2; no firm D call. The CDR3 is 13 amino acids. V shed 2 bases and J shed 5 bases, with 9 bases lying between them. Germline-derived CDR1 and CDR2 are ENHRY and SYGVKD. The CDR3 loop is CAISEVEGYGYTF. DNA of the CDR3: TGTGCCATCAGTGAGGTAGAAGGTTATGGCTACACCTTC.

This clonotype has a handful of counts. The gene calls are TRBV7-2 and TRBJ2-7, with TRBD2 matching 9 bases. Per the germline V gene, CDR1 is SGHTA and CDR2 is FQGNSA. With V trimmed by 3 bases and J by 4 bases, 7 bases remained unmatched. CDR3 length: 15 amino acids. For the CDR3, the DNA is TGTGCCAGCAGCTTTAGCCCTAGCGGGGAATACGAGCAGTACGTC. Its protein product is CASSFSPSGEYEQYV.

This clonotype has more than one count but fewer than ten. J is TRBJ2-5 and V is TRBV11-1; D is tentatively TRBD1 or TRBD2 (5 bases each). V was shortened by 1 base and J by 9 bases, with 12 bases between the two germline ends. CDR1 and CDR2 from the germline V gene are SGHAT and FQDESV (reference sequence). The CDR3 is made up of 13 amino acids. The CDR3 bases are TGTGCCAGCAGCTTAGGCCGGGACGCGCCCCAGTACTTC. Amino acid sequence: CASSLGRDAPQYF.